The 14 T cell receptor beta chains listed next were all sequenced from one sample in a study of identical twins. TCRdb re-derived calls from the 5' RACE reads in MiXCR, one entry per CDR3 protein. The sample shows about 250,000 distinct CDR3 sequences, over 12% of them seen only once. Sequenced material: memory (CD45RO+) T cells sorted from blood. These receptors originate from a woman younger than 35 in good health.

There are many counts of this clonotype. The gene calls are TRBV5-1 and TRBJ1-1; D unclear. The ends were cut back, 4 bases at V and 0 bases at J, with 13 bases in the middle. Germline CDR1 is SGHRS and CDR2 is YFSETQ. The CDR3 sequence is 15 residues long. This chain's CDR3 is CASSDEQLLNTEAFF. CDR3 in DNA: TGCGCCAGCAGCGACGAACAGCTCTTGAACACTGAAGCTTTCTTT.

This clonotype was detected only a few times. The V gene is TRBV7-2, the J gene TRBJ2-5; D might be TRBD1 (5 bases). The V and J ends lost 5 bases and 5 bases respectively, with 12 bases between them. The CDR3 sequence is 13 residues long. The V gene's germline CDR1 is SGHTA and CDR2 FQGNSA. The CDR3 DNA is TGTGCCAGCAGCCCGTCGACAGCGGAGACCCAGTACTTC. This codes for CASSPSTAETQYF.

The gene calls are TRBV6-5 and TRBJ2-5; no clear D. CDR1 is MNHEY and CDR2 is SVGAGI in the germline V gene. Between the trimmed V and J ends, which lost 4 bases and 5 bases, there was a span of 17 bases. The CDR3 is 15 amino acids. CDR3 sequence (DNA): TGTGCCAGCAGTTCTCGAAAAACAGTGGACGAGACCCAGTACTTC. This gives the protein CASSSRKTVDETQYF.

In its sample, this clonotype was seen a few times. The chain joins TRBV14 to TRBJ2-4; possible D gene TRBD2, 6 bases. The CDR3 spans 15 residues. The germline gives CDR1 SGHDN, CDR2 FVKESK. V lost 3 bases and J lost 7, with 16 bases in between. This CDR3 reads CASSHLGGGVNIQYF. The CDR3 DNA reads TGTGCCAGCAGCCACCTCGGAGGAGGGGTGAACATTCAGTACTTC.

The V and J genes are TRBV29-1 and TRBJ1-5; TRBD1 might be the D (6 bases). The length of the CDR3 is 13 residues. The V end lost 3 bases, the J end lost 10 bases, and 16 bases lay between the germline ends. Per the germline V gene, CDR1 is SQVTM and CDR2 is ANQGSEA. CDR3 bases: TGCAGCGTTGAGTACGAGGGGGGAGGACCCCAGCATTTT. This codes for CSVEYEGGGPQHF.

There are many counts of this clonotype. The V call is TRBV20-1, the J call TRBJ2-1, with D perhaps assigned TRBD1 or TRBD2 (5 bases each). The CDR3 spans 13 residues. The V and J ends lost 0 bases and 11 bases respectively, with 14 bases between them. Germline V lookup: CDR1 DFQATT, CDR2 SNEGSKA (reference sequence). CDR3 in DNA: TGCAGTGCTAGAGAGGGGACGGATGACCAGCAGTTCTTC. It is translated as CSAREGTDDQQFF.

This clonotype was recorded many times. CDR3 bases: TGTGCCATCTCGGGACAGTCGACCACTGAAGCTTTCTTT. It is translated as CAISGQSTTEAFF. The chain carries TRBV10-3 and TRBJ1-1; 7 nucleotides line up with TRBD1. V lost 8 bases to trimming and J lost 4 bases; unmatched junction nucleotides: 7. Germline lookup yields CDR1 ENHRY and CDR2 SYGVKD. The CDR3 contains 13 residues.

This chain uses TRBV7-9 with TRBJ2-2; unclear D gene. Germline CDR1 reads SEHNR; CDR2 reads FQNEAQ (reference sequence). Trimming cost V 5 bases and J 5 bases, with 12 bases left between them. The CDR3 has 14 amino acids. The CDR3 reads CASSARRETGELFF. CDR3 nucleotides: TGTGCCAGCAGCGCCCGAAGAGAGACCGGGGAGCTGTTTTTT.

This sequence joins TRBV6-1 and TRBJ2-2, with a possible D match to TRBD2 (6 bases). Trimming pared 7 bases from V and 2 bases from J, leaving 11 bases between. The CDR3 covers 14 residues. Germline CDR1 is MNHNS and CDR2 is SASEGT. Written as DNA, the CDR3 is TGTGCCAGCACTCCGGGACTTAACACCGGGGAGCTGTTTTTT. Its protein product is CASTPGLNTGELFF.

The rearrangement joins TRBV7-2 to TRBJ1-1, with D possibly matching TRBD1 (5 bases). V was clipped by 0 bases and J by 7 bases, with 12 bases between them. The germline gives CDR1 SGHTA, CDR2 FQGNSA. The CDR3 runs 14 residues. The CDR3: CASSLARSTGEAFF. For the CDR3, the DNA is TGTGCCAGCAGCTTAGCAAGATCAACAGGTGAAGCTTTCTTT.

CDR3 sequence reads: CASSSLSTDTQYF. CDR3 in DNA: TGTGCCAGCTCAAGTCTTAGCACAGATACGCAGTATTTT. The chain uses TRBV18 and TRBJ2-3; D is undetermined. Germline V lookup: CDR1 KGHSH, CDR2 LQKENI. Trimming took 5 bases from V and 0 from J, leaving 6 bases between them. The CDR3 runs 13 residues. The full variable domain, its missing parts supplied by reference TRBV18 and TRBJ2-3, is NAGVMQNPRHLVRRRGQEARLRCSPMKGHSHVYWYRQLPEEGLKFMVYLQKENIIDESGMPKERFSAEFPKEGPSILRIQQVVRGDSAAYFCASSSLSTDTQYFGPGTRLTVL.

Regarding this clonotype: It may be a read error: a sequence one base away is much more abundant. The V call is TRBV5-5, the J call TRBJ2-5, with D unresolved. CDR1 is SGHKS, CDR2 YYEKEE, per germline (reference sequence). The CDR3 covers 12 residues. Trimming took 3 bases from V and 5 from J, leaving 8 bases between them. CDR3 in amino acids: CASSSLPETQYF. CDR3 sequence (DNA): TGTGCCAGCAGCTCGTTGCCCGAGACCCAGTACTTC. The complete variable domain, with remaining parts taken from reference TRBV5-5 and TRBJ2-5, reads DAGVTQSPTHLIKTRGQQVTLRCSPISGHKSVSWYQQVLGQGPQFIFQYYEKEERGRGNFPDRFSARQFPNYSSELNVNALLLGDSALYLCASSSLPETQYFGPGTRLLVL.

This clonotype has ten or more counts. V usage is TRBV5-1 and J usage is TRBJ1-1; D is undetermined. The CDR3 loop spans 12 amino acids. The germline V and J ends were trimmed by 4 bases and 5 bases, with 9 bases remaining between them. Germline lookup yields CDR1 SGHRS and CDR2 YFSETQ. The CDR3 nucleotides read TGCGCCAGCAGCACGGAGGAGACTGAAGCTTTCTTT. This sequence encodes CASSTEETEAFF.

This clonotype was observed a few times. CDR3 nucleotides: TGTGCCAGCAGCGTAAACGGCATCTTCTACGAGCAGTACTTC. It is translated as CASSVNGIFYEQYF. The V and J genes are TRBV11-2 and TRBJ2-7; no clear D. Trimming stripped 5 bases from V and 3 bases from J, with 14 bases between. The length of the CDR3 is 14 residues. The V gene's germline CDR1 is SGHAT and CDR2 FQNNGV.